This T cell receptor beta chain was retrieved from a study of CD4+ T cells in melanoma. Findings and limits, study-wide: In melanoma, neoantigen-specific CD4+ T cells reportedly differed in differentiation state. CD8+ T cell, macrophage and B cell function reportedly correlated with neoantigen-specific CD4+ T cells.

This clone showed up just once. Its antigen is not identified. The CDR3 has 15 amino acids. Germline CDR1 and CDR2: SGDLS and YYNGEE. V was trimmed by 2 bases and J by 6 bases, leaving 15 bases between them. Some clones are missing from TCRdb's copy, which holds only in-frame ones; the method was immunoSEQ multiplex PCR. The table records 18,000 or so clones, 83% of them present only once. The source material was cells from a culture (not recorded whether cultured in vitro). This clonotype was sampled from a human donor with melanoma. V is TRBV9 and J is TRBJ2-1; D is possibly TRBD1 or TRBD2 (5 bases each). CDR3 region: CASSVAPGDGNEQFF. CDR3 bases: TGTGCCAGCAGCGTCGCCCCCGGGGACGGCAATGAGCAGTTCTTC.